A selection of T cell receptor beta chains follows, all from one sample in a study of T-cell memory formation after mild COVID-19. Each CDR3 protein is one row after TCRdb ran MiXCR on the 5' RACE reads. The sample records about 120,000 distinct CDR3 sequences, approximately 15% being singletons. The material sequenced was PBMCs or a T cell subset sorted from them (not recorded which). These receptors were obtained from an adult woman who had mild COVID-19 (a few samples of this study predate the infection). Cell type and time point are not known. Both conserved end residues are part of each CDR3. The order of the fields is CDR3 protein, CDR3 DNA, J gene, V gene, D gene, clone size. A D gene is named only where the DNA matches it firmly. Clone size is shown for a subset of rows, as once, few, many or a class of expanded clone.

CDR3: CASSYDPRTSTDTQYF
DNA: TGTGCCAGCAGTTACGATCCGCGGACTAGCACAGATACGCAGTATTTT
J: TRBJ2-3
V: TRBV6-2/TRBV6-3
D: -
size: few

CDR3: CASSPSTSRATGELFF
DNA: TGCGCCAGCAGCCCCTCGACTAGCCGGGCCACCGGGGAGCTGTTTTTT
J: TRBJ2-2
V: TRBV5-1
D: TRBD2
size: -

CDR3: CASSPDRGNQPQHF
DNA: TGTGCCAGCAGCCCGGACAGGGGCAATCAGCCCCAGCATTTT
J: TRBJ1-5
V: TRBV7-2
D: TRBD1
size: -

CDR3: CASSLGSTVNTGELFF
DNA: TGTGCCAGCAGCTTAGGTTCCACGGTGAACACCGGGGAGCTGTTTTTT
J: TRBJ2-2
V: TRBV7-2
D: -
size: once

CDR3: CASSLTPAGFGELFF
DNA: TGTGCCAGCAGCCTCACTCCAGCGGGGTTCGGGGAGCTGTTTTTT
J: TRBJ2-2
V: TRBV7-9
D: TRBD2
size: few

CDR3: CASSKAPGLSCPQYF
DNA: TGTGCCAGCAGCAAAGCCCCGGGACTAAGTTGTCCCCAGTACTTC
J: TRBJ2-5
V: TRBV21-1
D: -
size: few

CDR3: CASSQGLAGANEQFF
DNA: TGCGCCAGCAGCCAGGGACTAGCGGGAGCCAATGAGCAGTTCTTC
J: TRBJ2-1
V: TRBV4-1
D: TRBD2
size: few

CDR3: CASSYRGRDTEAFF
DNA: TGTGCCAGCAGCTATCGGGGGCGGGACACTGAAGCTTTCTTT
J: TRBJ1-1
V: TRBV7-3
D: -
size: -

CDR3: CASSSSGRYLLGEQYF
DNA: TGTGCCAGCAGCTCGTCAGGTCGTTATCTGTTGGGCGAGCAGTACTTC
J: TRBJ2-7
V: TRBV11-2
D: -
size: -

CDR3: CASSQGQGAYNEQFF
DNA: TGCGCCAGCAGCCAAGGACAGGGGGCTTACAATGAGCAGTTCTTC
J: TRBJ2-1
V: TRBV4-1
D: TRBD1
size: -

CDR3: CASSIYPRGLTNTEAFF
DNA: TGTGCCAGTAGTATTTACCCGAGGGGTTTAACGAACACTGAAGCTTTCTTT
J: TRBJ1-1
V: TRBV19
D: -
size: few

CDR3: CASSLGGPTMNTEAFF
DNA: TGTGCCAGCAGCTTAGGGGGGCCTACTATGAACACTGAAGCTTTCTTT
J: TRBJ1-1
V: TRBV7-2
D: -
size: -

CDR3: CASSSWTETYEQYF
DNA: TGTGCCAGCAGCTCCTGGACAGAGACCTACGAGCAGTACTTC
J: TRBJ2-7
V: TRBV11-2
D: -
size: -

CDR3: CASSFLQYQETQYF
DNA: TGTGCCAGCAGTTTTCTTCAGTACCAAGAGACCCAGTACTTC
J: TRBJ2-5
V: TRBV12-3/TRBV12-4
D: -
size: few

CDR3: CAWSGGGAKNIQYF
DNA: TGTGCCTGGAGTGGGGGTGGGGCCAAAAACATTCAGTACTTC
J: TRBJ2-4
V: TRBV30
D: -
size: few

CDR3: CASSAAGWYPQETQYF
DNA: TGTGCCAGCAGCGCTGCAGGGTGGTACCCCCAAGAGACCCAGTACTTC
J: TRBJ2-5
V: TRBV7-2
D: -
size: few

CDR3: CASSLVGLSEQYF
DNA: TGTGCCAGCAGCCTGGTCGGTCTGTCAGAGCAGTACTTC
J: TRBJ2-7
V: TRBV5-5
D: -
size: -

CDR3: CASRFRDTFYEQYF
DNA: TGTGCCAGCCGGTTCCGGGACACCTTCTACGAGCAGTACTTC
J: TRBJ2-7
V: TRBV27
D: -
size: few

CDR3: CASSGGTATYYEQYF
DNA: TGTGCCAGCAGCGGCGGGACAGCTACCTACTACGAGCAGTACTTC
J: TRBJ2-7
V: TRBV5-8
D: -
size: -

CDR3: CSVEDLKGANVLTF
DNA: TGCAGCGTTGAAGATTTGAAGGGGGCCAACGTCCTGACTTTC
J: TRBJ2-6
V: TRBV29-1
D: -
size: -

CDR3: CASRPLGMDTFTDTQYF
DNA: TGTGCCAGCAGGCCCCTGGGCATGGACACCTTCACAGATACGCAGTATTTT
J: TRBJ2-3
V: TRBV27
D: -
size: -

CDR3: CASTGWGRYEQYF
DNA: TGTGCCAGCACGGGATGGGGCAGGTACGAGCAGTACTTC
J: TRBJ2-7
V: TRBV6-2/TRBV6-3
D: -
size: few

CDR3: CASSVGGASKDTQYF
DNA: TGTGCCAGCAGTGTAGGGGGCGCGTCCAAAGATACGCAGTATTTT
J: TRBJ2-3
V: TRBV2
D: TRBD1
size: few

CDR3: CASSDWTAMNTEAFF
DNA: TGTGCCAGCAGTGACTGGACTGCCATGAACACTGAAGCTTTCTTT
J: TRBJ1-1
V: TRBV6-5
D: -
size: -

CDR3: CASSPPVAGEETQYF
DNA: TGCGCCAGCAGCCCCCCCGTAGCGGGGGAAGAGACCCAGTACTTC
J: TRBJ2-5
V: TRBV5-1
D: TRBD2
size: few

CDR3: CASSSRSGRVNEQFF
DNA: TGTGCCAGCAGTTCCCGCTCCGGGAGGGTAAATGAGCAGTTCTTC
J: TRBJ2-1
V: TRBV28
D: TRBD2
size: many

CDR3: CSVVGLANEQFF
DNA: TGCAGCGTTGTGGGCCTAGCGAATGAGCAGTTCTTC
J: TRBJ2-1
V: TRBV29-1
D: -
size: few

CDR3: CASSLKLTGKVTDTQYF
DNA: TGCGCCAGCAGCCTGAAACTGACAGGGAAGGTGACAGATACGCAGTATTTT
J: TRBJ2-3
V: TRBV5-1
D: TRBD1
size: -

CDR3: CASSLMFPDTQYF
DNA: TGTGCCAGCAGCTTAATGTTCCCAGATACGCAGTATTTT
J: TRBJ2-3
V: TRBV7-3
D: -
size: -

CDR3: CATSVKGRWDGQYF
DNA: TGTGCCACCAGTGTGAAGGGACGGTGGGACGGGCAGTATTTT
J: TRBJ2-3
V: TRBV24-1
D: -
size: few

CDR3: CASSPRWGLAPDTQYF
DNA: TGTGCCAGCAGCCCGAGATGGGGACTAGCGCCAGATACGCAGTATTTT
J: TRBJ2-3
V: TRBV9
D: TRBD2
size: few

CDR3: CASSPSGGSDLFF
DNA: TGTGCCAGCAGCCCTAGCGGGGGGTCTGATCTGTTTTTT
J: TRBJ2-2
V: TRBV12-3/TRBV12-4
D: TRBD2
size: many

CDR3: CSAEGLNEKLFF
DNA: TGCAGTGCTGAGGGCCTTAATGAAAAACTGTTTTTT
J: TRBJ1-4
V: TRBV20-1
D: -
size: few

CDR3: CASSLGGRQYGSYTF
DNA: TGTGCCAGCAGCTTAGGCGGACGTCAATATGGGAGCTACACCTTC
J: TRBJ1-2
V: TRBV13
D: -
size: -

CDR3: CASSLVQGANGYTF
DNA: TGCGCCAGCAGCTTGGTTCAGGGGGCGAATGGCTACACCTTC
J: TRBJ1-2
V: TRBV5-1
D: TRBD1
size: few

CDR3: CASGGISSYNEQFF
DNA: TGTGCCAGCGGGGGGATTAGCTCCTACAATGAGCAGTTCTTC
J: TRBJ2-1
V: TRBV7-9
D: -
size: few

CDR3: CASSARETQYF
DNA: TGTGCCAGCAGTGCCAGAGAGACCCAGTACTTC
J: TRBJ2-5
V: TRBV6-2/TRBV6-3
D: -
size: -

CDR3: CSARAPGLAGGSYEQYF
DNA: TGCAGTGCTAGAGCCCCGGGACTAGCGGGGGGCTCCTACGAGCAGTACTTC
J: TRBJ2-7
V: TRBV20-1
D: TRBD2
size: -

CDR3: CASSFGTAYEQYF
DNA: TGTGCCAGCAGCTTCGGGACAGCCTACGAGCAGTACTTC
J: TRBJ2-7
V: TRBV7-6
D: TRBD1
size: many

CDR3: CASSPRGKDQPQHF
DNA: TGTGCCAGCAGCCCGAGGGGTAAGGATCAGCCCCAGCATTTT
J: TRBJ1-5
V: TRBV3-1
D: -
size: -

CDR3: CASSLYGGVRGNEQFF
DNA: TGCGCCAGCAGCTTGTACGGGGGCGTAAGAGGTAATGAGCAGTTCTTC
J: TRBJ2-1
V: TRBV5-1
D: -
size: few

CDR3: CASTTRTDPYEQYF
DNA: TGTGCCAGCACCACCAGAACCGACCCCTACGAGCAGTACTTC
J: TRBJ2-7
V: TRBV7-2
D: -
size: few